These 10 T cell receptor beta chains share one sample of origin, sequenced in a study of brain T cells in children with intractable seizures. Generated by immunoSEQ multiplex PCR, the TCRdb table keeps only in-frame clones and is missing some. Of about 80,000 clones in the sample, around nine tenths are singletons; the top ten hold around 24%. Material: peripheral blood, obtained at surgery. These receptors came from a girl aged 2 to 9 with Rasmussen encephalitis and intractable seizures.

The chain combines TRBV3-1 (or the pseudogene TRBV3-2) with TRBJ2-1; D possibly corresponds to TRBD1 (5 bases). V dropped 7 bases and J dropped 5 bases, with 30 bases sitting between them. Looked up from germline, CDR1 is LGHDT and CDR2 is YNNKEL (reference sequence). This CDR3 contains 19 residues. The DNA for the CDR3 is TGTGCCAGCACCCAGACCGCAGGGTCCGGGTACGTTTCCGACAATGAGCAGTTCTTC. The encoded protein is CASTQTAGSGYVSDNEQFF.

This chain links TRBV5-8 with TRBJ1-4; D possibly corresponds to TRBD1 (6 bases). Germline CDR1 reads SGHTS; CDR2 reads YDEGEE. The V end was cut by 0 bases, the J end by 11 bases, with 14 bases between. The CDR3 covers 14 residues. CDR3 sequence: CASSLVVGGAKLFF. CDR3 DNA: TGTGCCAGCAGCTTGGTTGTTGGGGGGGCCAAACTGTTTTTT.

This clone showed up just once. The chain recombines TRBV5-4 with TRBJ1-6; 7 nucleotides line up with TRBD1. CDR1 is SGHNT, CDR2 YYREEE, per germline (reference sequence). The CDR3 sequence is 15 residues long. V shed 2 bases and J 3 bases; nucleotides not matched to a gene: 2. The chain's CDR3 is CASSFDRVYNSPLHF. The DNA for the CDR3 is TGTGCCAGCAGCTTCGACAGGGTCTATAATTCACCCCTCCACTTT.

The V gene is TRBV6-1, the J gene TRBJ1-4, with TRBD1 matching 8 bases. This CDR3 is built from 15 residues. Trimming at V came to 3 bases and at J to 4 bases, leaving 4 bases not matched to a gene. Looked up from germline, CDR1 is MNHNS and CDR2 is SASEGT. The CDR3 DNA reads as TGTGCCAGCAGTGATTGGACAGGGAGTAATGAAAAACTGTTTTTT. Protein: CASSDWTGSNEKLFF.

The chain couples TRBV19 to TRBJ2-1; 12 bases line up with TRBD2. CDR1 LNHDA and CDR2 SQIVND come from the germline V gene (reference sequence). V lost 4 bases, J lost 8 bases, and 6 bases stayed unmatched. The CDR3 runs 15 residues. CDR3 residues: CASSKTSGSIDEQFF. The CDR3 nucleotides are TGTGCCAGTAGTAAGACTAGCGGGAGTATTGATGAGCAGTTCTTC.

This clone appeared a few times. CDR3 residues: CASRSGRDSSTYEQYF. The CDR3 DNA reads TGTGCCAGCCGCTCCGGCCGGGACTCCTCTACCTACGAGCAGTACTTC. The V gene is TRBV18, the J gene TRBJ2-7; D might be TRBD2 (6 bases). In germline, CDR1 is KGHSH, CDR2 LQKENI. There are 16 residues in the CDR3. V was pared by 8 bases and J by 2 bases, with 22 bases between.

This CDR3 is CASGLAGYSGELFF. Here the CDR3 DNA reads TGTGCCAGCGGGCTAGCGGGATATTCCGGGGAGCTGTTTTTT. This rearrangement joins TRBV3-1 (or the pseudogene TRBV3-2) to TRBJ2-2, with TRBD2 matching over 9 bases. The CDR3 has 14 residues. Germline V gene lookup returns CDR1 LGHDT and CDR2 YNNKEL (reference sequence). V was clipped by 8 bases and J by 6 bases; unmatched bases: 7.

The CDR3 coding sequence is TGTGCCAGCAGTAGGCAGGGGGTCTCCTACGAGCAGTACTTC. Amino acids: CASSRQGVSYEQYF. The chain employs TRBV27 and TRBJ2-7; 7 nucleotides agree with TRBD1. CDR1 and CDR2 (germline): MNHEY, SMNVEV (reference sequence). The CDR3 extends over 14 amino acids. J gave up 0 bases and V 5 bases, and 4 bases lay outside the gene matches.

The CDR3 coding sequence is TGTGCCAGCAGCTTTAGGACAGGGGGGCATGAGACCCAGTACTTC. Encoded protein: CASSFRTGGHETQYF. The chain has TRBV5-6 and TRBJ2-5; 10 bases match TRBD1. V lost 2 bases, J lost 5 bases, and 6 bases stayed unmatched. Germline V lookup: CDR1 SGHDT, CDR2 YYEEEE. CDR3 length equals 15 residues.

The chain is built from TRBV11-2 and TRBJ2-5, with D unresolved. The CDR3 covers 11 residues. V was pared by 2 bases and J by 5 bases, with 3 bases between. Germline CDR1 is SGHAT and CDR2 is FQNNGV. The CDR3 sequence: CASSLSETQYF. CDR3 DNA sequence: TGTGCCAGCAGCTTAAGCGAGACCCAGTACTTC.